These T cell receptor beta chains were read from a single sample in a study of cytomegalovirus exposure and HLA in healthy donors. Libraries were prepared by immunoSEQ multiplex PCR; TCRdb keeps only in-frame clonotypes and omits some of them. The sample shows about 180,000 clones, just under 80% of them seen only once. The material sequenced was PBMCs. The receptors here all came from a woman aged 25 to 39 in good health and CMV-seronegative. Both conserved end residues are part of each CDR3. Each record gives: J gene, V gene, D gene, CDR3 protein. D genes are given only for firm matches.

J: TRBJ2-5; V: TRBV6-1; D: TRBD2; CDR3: CASSGGAGGNPQETQYF
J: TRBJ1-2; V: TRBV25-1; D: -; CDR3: CASSASEANYGYTF
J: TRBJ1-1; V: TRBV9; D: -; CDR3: CASSPLRVTSTEAFF
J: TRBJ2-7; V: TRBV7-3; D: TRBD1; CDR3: CASKPLGQRKEQYF
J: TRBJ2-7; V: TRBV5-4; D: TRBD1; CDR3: CASSLSGQSSYEQYF
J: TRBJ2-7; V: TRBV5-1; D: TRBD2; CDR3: CASSFTTSGLNYEQYF
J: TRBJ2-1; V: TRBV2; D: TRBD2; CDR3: CASRGGGGYNEQFF
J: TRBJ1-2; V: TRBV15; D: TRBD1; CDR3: CATSSGPGQGRDGYTF
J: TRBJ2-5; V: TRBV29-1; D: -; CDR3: CSVAYRGETQYF
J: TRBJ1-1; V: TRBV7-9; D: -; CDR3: CASSLDGGGTEAFF
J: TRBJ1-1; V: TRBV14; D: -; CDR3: CASSFSGLTEAFF
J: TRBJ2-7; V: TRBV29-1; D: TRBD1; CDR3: CSVEDRTGSYEQYF
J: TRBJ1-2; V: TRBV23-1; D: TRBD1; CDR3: CAAGNRGTSYTF
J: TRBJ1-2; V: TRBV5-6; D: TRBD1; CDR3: CASSFRPRTGDNYGYTF
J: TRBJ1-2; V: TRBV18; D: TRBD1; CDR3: CASSPAGTGDIGYTF
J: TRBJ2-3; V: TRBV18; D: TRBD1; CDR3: CASSPPGQGVRDTQYF
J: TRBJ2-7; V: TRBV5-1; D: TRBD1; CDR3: CASTTGGSSYEQYF
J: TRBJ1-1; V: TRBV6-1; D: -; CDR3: CASSFQDGEAFF
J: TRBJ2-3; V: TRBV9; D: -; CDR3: CASSVYGSDTQYF
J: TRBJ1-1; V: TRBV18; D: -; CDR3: CASSPLSRESEAFF
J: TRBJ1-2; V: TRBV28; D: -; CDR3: CASSLRGIYGYTF
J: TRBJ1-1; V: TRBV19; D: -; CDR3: CASSRQGRTEAFF
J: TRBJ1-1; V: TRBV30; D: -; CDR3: CAWSVLRLGTEAFF
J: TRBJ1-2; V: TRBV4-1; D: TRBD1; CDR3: CASRRTGSGGYTF
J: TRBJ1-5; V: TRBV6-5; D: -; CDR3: CASSYSSGHQPQHF
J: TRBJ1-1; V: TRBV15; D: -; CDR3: CATSVQLNTEAFF
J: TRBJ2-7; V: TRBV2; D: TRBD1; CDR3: CASSPQGASDYEQYF
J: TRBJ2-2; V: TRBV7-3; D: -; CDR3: CASSPGGGELFF
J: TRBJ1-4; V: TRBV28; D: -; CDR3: CASSPPGDWSNEKLFF